Following are 31 T cell receptor beta chains from one sample sequenced in a study of control samples from healthy donors and cancer patients. Clones were read by immunoSEQ multiplex PCR, and TCRdb kept only the in-frame ones, dropping some. In the table there are roughly 94,000 clones, around 85% of which are singletons. The source material was PBMCs. The receptors originated from a man between 70 and 80 years old with lung cancer.

This chain joins TRBV5-6 and TRBJ2-7; D may correspond to TRBD1 or TRBD2 (5 bases each). V was clipped by 1 base and J by 2 bases, with 10 bases between them. CDR1 and CDR2 from the germline V gene are SGHDT and YYEEEE. The CDR3 is made up of 14 amino acids. The CDR3 region is CASSLIGATYEQYF. The CDR3 DNA is TGTGCCAGCAGCTTGATCGGGGCCACCTACGAGCAGTACTTC.

V gene TRBV24-1 combines with J gene TRBJ2-3; D not resolved. Germline-derived CDR1 and CDR2 are KGHDR and SFDVKD. The CDR3 contains 13 residues. V shed 2 bases and J shed 2 bases, with 4 bases lying between them. The CDR3 bases are TGTGCCACCAGTGATTCCTTCACAGATACGCAGTATTTT. This codes for CATSDSFTDTQYF.

This sequence joins TRBV27 and TRBJ2-7; 10 bases map to TRBD2. Trimming removed 4 bases from V and 2 bases from J; junction bases left unmatched: 5. Germline V gene lookup returns CDR1 MNHEY and CDR2 SMNVEV (reference sequence). CDR3 length equals 15 residues. The CDR3 nucleotides read TGTGCCAGCAGTTCCGGACTAGCGGAGGCCTACGAGCAGTACTTC. Protein product: CASSSGLAEAYEQYF.

This chain joins TRBV18 and TRBJ1-4; D is uncertain. Germline V gene sequence: CDR1 KGHSH, CDR2 LQKENI. This CDR3 spans 14 amino acids. V was shortened by 1 base and J by 8 bases, with 11 bases between the two germline ends. Written as DNA, the CDR3 is TGTGCCAGCTCACCACAGCAGGATCGAGAAAAACTGTTTTTT. Its translation is CASSPQQDREKLFF. Based on the CDR3 plus reference TRBV18 and TRBJ1-4, the full variable domain is NAGVMQNPRHLVRRRGQEARLRCSPMKGHSHVYWYRQLPEEGLKFMVYLQKENIIDESGMPKERFSAEFPKEGPSILRIQQVVRGDSAAYFCASSPQQDREKLFFGSGTQLSVL.

CDR3 sequence: CASSVPGPDVPGELFF. The CDR3 bases are TGTGCCAGCAGCGTACCGGGACCCGATGTACCCGGGGAGCTGTTTTTT. This chain joins TRBV9 and TRBJ2-2; either TRBD1 or TRBD2 may supply D (5 bases each). The germline V gene has CDR1 SGDLS and CDR2 YYNGEE. V was trimmed by 1 base and J by 6 bases, leaving 16 bases between them. This CDR3 is built from 16 residues.

The rearrangement links TRBV3-1 (or the pseudogene TRBV3-2) to TRBJ2-7; D possibly uses TRBD1 or TRBD2 (5 bases each). Trimming shortened V by 8 bases and J by 2 bases, and 13 bases separated the two germline ends. Germline lookup yields CDR1 LGHDT and CDR2 YNNKEL (reference sequence). The CDR3 extends over 13 amino acids. The CDR3 bases are TGTGCCAGCGGGAGACAGCCTGCCTACGAGCAGTACTTC. Translation: CASGRQPAYEQYF.

This clone turned up a few times. The rearrangement joins TRBV6-2 or TRBV6-3 to TRBJ1-5; D is ambiguous. CDR1 MNHEY and CDR2 SVGEGT come from the germline V gene. This CDR3 has 16 residues. V lost 0 bases, J lost 2 bases, and 11 bases lay in between. The CDR3, as DNA: TGTGCCAGCAGTTACTCGAGTAGGGCCCGCAATCAGCCCCAGCATTTT. Its translation: CASSYSSRARNQPQHF.

V and J are TRBV18 and TRBJ2-1; D call uncertain. Trimming left V 3 bases short and J 6 bases short, with 15 bases between. The CDR3 has 15 amino acids. Germline V gene lookup returns CDR1 KGHSH and CDR2 LQKENI. For the CDR3, the DNA is TGTGCCAGCTCACCCTCGGTGCGGAAGTTCAATGAGCAGTTCTTC. Translating it yields CASSPSVRKFNEQFF.

CDR3 nucleotides: TGTGCCAGTAGTCCAATCGGCTACGAGCAGTACTTC. It codes for CASSPIGYEQYF. The V call is TRBV19, the J call TRBJ2-7; D is undetermined. The CDR3 runs 12 residues. Trimming removed 5 bases at V and 3 bases at J, with 8 bases between. Germline values: CDR1 LNHDA, CDR2 SQIVND (reference sequence).

This clone was seen just once. The chain carries TRBV6-5 and TRBJ2-1; weak D call: TRBD1 (5 bases). Germline assignment: CDR1 MNHEY and CDR2 SVGAGI. The V end lost 0 bases, the J end lost 7 bases, and 13 bases lay between the germline ends. This CDR3 spans 15 amino acids. CDR3 in amino acids: CASSYSKAGWNEQFF. CDR3 DNA sequence: TGTGCCAGCAGTTACTCGAAGGCAGGGTGGAATGAGCAGTTCTTC.

The chain recombines TRBV25-1 with TRBJ1-6, with TRBD1 matching over 7 bases. Germline CDR1 reads MGHDK; CDR2 reads SYGVNS. The trim removed 7 bases at V and 6 bases at J, leaving 9 bases unmatched. CDR3 length: 15 amino acids. CDR3 sequence (DNA): TGTGCCAGCACCGCCGGGACAGCCCTTAATTCACCCCTCCACTTT. Protein: CASTAGTALNSPLHF.

This chain uses TRBV21-1 with TRBJ1-2; the table's D gene call, TRBD1, was not cross checked with the DNA. TRBV21-1 is reported as a pseudogene. The CDR3 runs to 16 residues. The DNA of the CDR3 is TGTGCCAGCAGCAAAGCGCAAATGGGACAGGGAAATGGCTACACCTTC. Amino acids: CASSKAQMGQGNGYTF.

The rearrangement joins TRBV24-1 to TRBJ1-5; D remains ambiguous. Trimming shortened V by 6 bases and J by 0 bases, and 5 bases separated the two germline ends. This CDR3 spans 13 amino acids. In germline, CDR1 is KGHDR, CDR2 SFDVKD. The CDR3 spells CATSSDSNQPQHF. CDR3 nucleotide sequence: TGTGCCACCAGTTCGGATAGCAATCAGCCCCAGCATTTT.

The gene calls are TRBV19 and TRBJ2-6; D is uncertain. Trimming shortened V by 9 bases and J by 3 bases, and 18 bases separated the two germline ends. The CDR3 spans 16 residues. Looked up from germline, CDR1 is LNHDA and CDR2 is SQIVND (reference sequence). The CDR3: CASISGFGGGANVLTF. CDR3 coding DNA: TGTGCCAGCATAAGTGGGTTCGGTGGTGGGGCCAACGTCCTGACTTTC. The full variable domain, completed using reference TRBV19 and TRBJ2-6, is DGGITQSPKYLFRKEGQNVTLSCEQNLNHDAMYWYRQDPGQGLRLIYYSQIVNDFQKGDIAEGYSVSREKKESFPLTVTSAQKNPTAFYLCASISGFGGGANVLTFGAGSRLTVL.

The chain uses TRBV7-2 and TRBJ1-1; D unclear. The CDR3 has 15 residues. Germline loops: CDR1 SGHTA, CDR2 FQGNSA. The V end was cut by 3 bases, the J end by 2 bases, with 13 bases between. The CDR3 loop is CASSFVGGVNTEAFF. The CDR3 nucleotides read TGTGCCAGCAGCTTTGTGGGCGGGGTTAACACTGAAGCTTTCTTT.

In regard to this clone: The germline gene is not matched at one end of the junction; a read error may be the cause. The chain employs TRBV7-9 and TRBJ1-4, with D unresolved. Germline CDR1 is SEHNR and CDR2 is FQNEAQ (reference sequence). This CDR3 region has 14 residues. DNA for the CDR3: TGTGCCAGCAGCTTTGGCGAGATACCAGAGTCTACTCATTTT. Translated: CASSFGEIPESTHF.

The V gene is TRBV19, the J gene TRBJ2-7; D perhaps matches TRBD1 (5 bases). Trimming stripped 6 bases from V and 4 bases from J, with 16 bases between. The CDR3 loop spans 14 amino acids. Per the germline V gene, CDR1 is LNHDA and CDR2 is SQIVND (reference sequence). The CDR3 here is CASRPGQGRYEQYF. The CDR3 region has the DNA TGTGCCAGTAGACCGGGTCAGGGTAGGTACGAGCAGTACTTC.

V is TRBV9 and J is TRBJ1-2, with D tentatively TRBD1 (6 bases). CDR3 length: 15 amino acids. V was pared by 0 bases and J by 4 bases, with 13 bases between. Looked up from germline, CDR1 is SGDLS and CDR2 is YYNGEE. The CDR3 nucleotides are TGTGCCAGCAGCGTAGAGGACAGACGTGCCTATGGCTACACCTTC. Translating gives CASSVEDRRAYGYTF.

This clone was counted between two and nine times. The chain is built from TRBV3-1 (or the pseudogene TRBV3-2) and TRBJ2-7; no clear D. V lost 5 bases, J lost 4 bases, and 6 bases lay in between. Germline CDR1 and CDR2: LGHDT and YNNKEL (reference sequence). This CDR3 has 11 residues. CDR3 loop: CASSNRYEQYF. CDR3 coding DNA: TGTGCCAGCAGCAACAGATACGAGCAGTACTTC.

The V and J genes are TRBV12-5 and TRBJ2-6, with D possibly being TRBD2 (5 bases). The CDR3 is 15 amino acids. The V gene lost 5 bases and the J gene lost 1 base, with 9 bases spanning the gap. Germline CDR1 is LGHNT and CDR2 is FRNRAP. The CDR3 DNA is TGTGCTAGTGGTCTAGAGGGTTCTGGGGCCAACGTCCTGACTTTC. It codes for CASGLEGSGANVLTF.

The chain has TRBV3-1 (or the pseudogene TRBV3-2) and TRBJ2-2; TRBD1 is a possible D gene (5 bases). Germline CDR1 is LGHDT and CDR2 is YNNKEL (reference sequence). The CDR3 consists of 16 residues. Trimming stripped 5 bases from V and 1 base from J, with 14 bases between. The CDR3: CASSGTGRVNTGELFF. The CDR3 bases are TGTGCCAGCAGCGGCACCGGCAGGGTGAACACCGGGGAGCTGTTTTTT.

CDR3: CASSAGTGLADTQYF. The CDR3 nucleotides are TGTGCCAGTAGCGCCGGGACAGGGCTAGCAGATACGCAGTATTTT. V gene TRBV19 combines with J gene TRBJ2-3; 9 nucleotides line up with TRBD1. Germline trimming cut 6 bases from V and 4 bases from J; bases unmatched to any gene: 8. CDR1 LNHDA and CDR2 SQIVND come from the germline V gene (reference sequence). The CDR3 covers 15 residues.

V gene TRBV5-1 combines with J gene TRBJ1-4, with TRBD1 identical over 9 bases. V lost 3 bases, J lost 7 bases, and 10 bases stayed unmatched. Germline-derived CDR1 and CDR2 are SGHRS and YFSETQ. CDR3 length equals 16 residues. CDR3: CASSSTGGSVREKLFF. The CDR3 DNA reads TGCGCCAGCAGCTCGACAGGGGGATCGGTACGTGAAAAACTGTTTTTT.

This clone occurred a few times. The V gene is TRBV3-1 (or the pseudogene TRBV3-2), the J gene TRBJ1-6; perhaps TRBD1 as D (5 bases). CDR3 length: 14 amino acids. The ends were cut back, 6 bases at V and 9 bases at J, with 15 bases in the middle. Germline-derived CDR1 and CDR2 are LGHDT and YNNKEL (reference sequence). CDR3 sequence (DNA): TGTGCCAGCAGTGCGACCCGAACAGGTTCACCCCTCCACTTT. Amino acid sequence: CASSATRTGSPLHF.

V and J are TRBV6-1 and TRBJ2-5; 9 nucleotides agree with TRBD2. Germline-derived CDR1 and CDR2 are MNHNS and SASEGT. CDR3 length equals 17 residues. J was trimmed by 5 bases and V by 0 bases; bases with no gene match: 10. The CDR3: CASSEAILGLAIETQYF. In DNA form, the CDR3 reads TGTGCCAGCAGTGAAGCGATACTGGGACTAGCAATTGAGACCCAGTACTTC.

For the CDR3, the DNA is TGTGCCAGCAGCGCGACAGGGTTGGAGTCAGGCGAGCAGTACTTC. Protein: CASSATGLESGEQYF. The V and J genes are TRBV5-8 and TRBJ2-7; 7 bases are shared with TRBD1. With 4 bases clipped from V and 6 bases from J, the junction kept 13 bases outside the gene matches. Germline lookup yields CDR1 SGHTS and CDR2 YDEGEE. This CDR3 is 15 amino acids long.

The rearrangement links TRBV10-3 to TRBJ1-3; D unclear. Trimming took off 8 bases at V and 0 bases at J, with 17 bases between the two ends. Germline values: CDR1 ENHRY, CDR2 SYGVKD. CDR3 length: 16 residues. CDR3 loop: CAIGNHSSTSGNTIYF. For the CDR3, the DNA is TGTGCCATCGGTAACCATTCATCCACCTCTGGAAACACCATATATTTT.

This clone was counted a single time. The chain uses TRBV18 and TRBJ2-7; 8 bases map to TRBD2. CDR3 length: 15 amino acids. From germline, CDR1 is KGHSH and CDR2 LQKENI. V was pared by 3 bases and J by 7 bases, with 11 bases of the junction left unmatched. The CDR3 nucleotides read TGTGCCAGCTCACCGCGGGGGGCCCTGGAAGTAGAGCAGTACTTC. As protein: CASSPRGALEVEQYF.

The chain has TRBV18 and TRBJ2-2; 8 bases are shared with TRBD2. CDR3 length: 15 residues. CDR1 KGHSH and CDR2 LQKENI come from the germline V gene. V lost 2 bases and J lost 1; bases outside the gene matches: 0. This CDR3 is CASSPAGGNTGELFF. The CDR3 DNA follows: TGTGCCAGCTCACCAGCGGGGGGGAACACCGGGGAGCTGTTTTTT.

The chain combines TRBV2 with TRBJ2-4; D is uncertain. CDR3 length: 15 amino acids. Trimming shortened V by 5 bases and J by 0 bases, and 11 bases separated the two germline ends. Germline V gene data show CDR1 as SNHLY and CDR2 as FYNNEI. For the CDR3, the DNA is TGTGCCAGCAGTTGGGCAGTCATAGCCAAAAACATTCAGTACTTC. Translated: CASSWAVIAKNIQYF. Full variable domain (rest looked up from reference TRBV2 and TRBJ2-4): EPEVTQTPSHQVTQMGQEVILRCVPISNHLYFYWYRQILGQKVEFLVSFYNNEISEKSEIFDDQFSVERPDGSNFTLKIRSTKLEDSAMYFCASSWAVIAKNIQYFGAGTRLSVL.

This chain joins TRBV2 and TRBJ2-3; 12 nucleotides align to TRBD2. Germline values: CDR1 SNHLY, CDR2 FYNNEI. V shed 5 bases and J 5 bases; nucleotides not matched to a gene: 2. The CDR3 covers 14 residues. The CDR3 protein is CASSTSGGQDTQYF. The DNA for the CDR3 is TGTGCCAGCAGTACTAGCGGGGGGCAAGATACGCAGTATTTT.